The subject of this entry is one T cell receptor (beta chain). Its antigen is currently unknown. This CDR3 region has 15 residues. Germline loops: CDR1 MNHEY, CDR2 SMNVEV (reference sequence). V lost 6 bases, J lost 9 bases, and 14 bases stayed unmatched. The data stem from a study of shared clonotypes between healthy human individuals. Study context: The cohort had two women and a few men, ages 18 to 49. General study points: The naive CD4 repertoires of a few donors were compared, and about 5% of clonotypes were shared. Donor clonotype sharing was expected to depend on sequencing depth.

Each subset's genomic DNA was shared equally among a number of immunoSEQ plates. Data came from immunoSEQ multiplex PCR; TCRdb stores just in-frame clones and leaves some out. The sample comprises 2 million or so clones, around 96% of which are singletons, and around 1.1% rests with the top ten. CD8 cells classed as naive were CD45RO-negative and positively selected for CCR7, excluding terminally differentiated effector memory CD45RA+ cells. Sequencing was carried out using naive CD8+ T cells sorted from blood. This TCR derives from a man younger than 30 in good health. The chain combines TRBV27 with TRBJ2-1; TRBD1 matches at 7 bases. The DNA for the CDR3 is TGTGCCAGCAGCCTCGGGACAGTACTCTTCGGTGAGCAGTTCTTC. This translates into CASSLGTVLFGEQFF.